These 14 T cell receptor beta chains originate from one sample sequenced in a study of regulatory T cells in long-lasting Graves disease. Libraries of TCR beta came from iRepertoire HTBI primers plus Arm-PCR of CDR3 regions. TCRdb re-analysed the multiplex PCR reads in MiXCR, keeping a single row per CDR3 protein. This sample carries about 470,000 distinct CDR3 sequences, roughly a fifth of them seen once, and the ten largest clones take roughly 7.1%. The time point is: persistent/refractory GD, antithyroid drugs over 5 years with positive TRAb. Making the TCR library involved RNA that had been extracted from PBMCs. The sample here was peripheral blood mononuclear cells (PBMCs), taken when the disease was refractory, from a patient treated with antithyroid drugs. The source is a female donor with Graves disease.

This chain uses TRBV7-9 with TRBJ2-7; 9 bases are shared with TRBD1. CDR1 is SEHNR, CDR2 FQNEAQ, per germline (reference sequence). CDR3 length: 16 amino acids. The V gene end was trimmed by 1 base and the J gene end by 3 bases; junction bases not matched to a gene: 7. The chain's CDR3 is CASSLDGDREDYEQYF. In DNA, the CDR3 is TGTGCCAGCAGCTTAGATGGGGACAGGGAGGACTACGAGCAGTACTTC.

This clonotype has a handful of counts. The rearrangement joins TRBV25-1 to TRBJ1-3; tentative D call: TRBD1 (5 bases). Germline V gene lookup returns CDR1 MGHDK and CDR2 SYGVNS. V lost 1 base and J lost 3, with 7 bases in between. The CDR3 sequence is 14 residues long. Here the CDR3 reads CASSEWGLGNTIYF. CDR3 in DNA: TGTGCCAGCAGTGAATGGGGCCTTGGAAACACCATATATTTT.

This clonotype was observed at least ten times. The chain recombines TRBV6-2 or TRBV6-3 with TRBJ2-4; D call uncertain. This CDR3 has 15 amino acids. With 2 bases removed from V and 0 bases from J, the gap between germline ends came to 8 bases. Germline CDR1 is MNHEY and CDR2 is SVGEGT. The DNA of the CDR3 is TGTGCCAGCAGTTACGACGGGTTAGCCAAAAACATTCAGTACTTC. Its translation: CASSYDGLAKNIQYF.

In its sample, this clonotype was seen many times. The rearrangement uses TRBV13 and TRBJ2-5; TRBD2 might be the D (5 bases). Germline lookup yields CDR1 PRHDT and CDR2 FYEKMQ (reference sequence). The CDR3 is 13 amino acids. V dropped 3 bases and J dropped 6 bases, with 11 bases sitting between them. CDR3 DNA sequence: TGTGCCAGCAGCTTCGGGCCCGGGAAGACCCAGTACTTC. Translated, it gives CASSFGPGKTQYF.

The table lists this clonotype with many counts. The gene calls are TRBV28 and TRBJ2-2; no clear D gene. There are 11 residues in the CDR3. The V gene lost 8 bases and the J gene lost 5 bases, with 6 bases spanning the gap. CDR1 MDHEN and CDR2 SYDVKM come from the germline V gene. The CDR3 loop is CASGSTGELFF. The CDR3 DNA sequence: TGTGCCAGCGGAAGTACCGGGGAGCTGTTTTTT. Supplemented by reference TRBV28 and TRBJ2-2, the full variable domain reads DVKVTQSSRYLVKRTGEKVFLECVQDMDHENMFWYRQDPGLGLRLIYFSYDVKMKEKGDIPEGYSVSREKKERFSLILESASTNQTSMYLCASGSTGELFFGEGSRLTVL.

The CDR3 here is CASSSPGTGKGGYTF. Here the CDR3 DNA reads TGTGCCAGCAGCTCGCCCGGGACAGGGAAAGGTGGCTACACCTTC. This sequence joins TRBV5-4 and TRBJ1-2; 9 nucleotides match TRBD1. Unmatched junction bases numbered 10, after V lost 3 bases and J lost 7 bases. This CDR3 comprises 15 residues. Germline assignment: CDR1 SGHNT and CDR2 YYREEE (reference sequence).

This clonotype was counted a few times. The CDR3 sequence is CASSDPRTGGGYEQYF. CDR3 nucleotides: TGTGCCAGCAGTGACCCTAGGACAGGGGGCGGGTACGAGCAGTACTTC. This chain links TRBV6-1 with TRBJ2-7; 11 bases line up with TRBD1. The CDR3 runs to 16 residues. The germline V gene encodes CDR1 MNHNS and CDR2 SASEGT. Trimming removed 3 bases from V and 4 bases from J; junction bases left unmatched: 8.

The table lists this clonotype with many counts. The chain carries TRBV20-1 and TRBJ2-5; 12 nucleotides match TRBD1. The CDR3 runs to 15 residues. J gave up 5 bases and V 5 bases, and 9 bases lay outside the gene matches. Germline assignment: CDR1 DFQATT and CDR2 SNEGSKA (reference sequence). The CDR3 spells CSAPPGQGAGETQYF. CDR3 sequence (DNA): TGCAGTGCTCCTCCGGGACAGGGGGCGGGGGAGACCCAGTACTTC.

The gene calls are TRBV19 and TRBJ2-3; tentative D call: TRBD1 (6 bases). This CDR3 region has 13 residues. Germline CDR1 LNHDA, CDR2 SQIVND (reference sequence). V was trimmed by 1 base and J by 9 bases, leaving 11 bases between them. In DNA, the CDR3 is TGTGCCAGTAGTATAGGAGACAGGCGAACGCAGTATTTT. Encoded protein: CASSIGDRRTQYF.

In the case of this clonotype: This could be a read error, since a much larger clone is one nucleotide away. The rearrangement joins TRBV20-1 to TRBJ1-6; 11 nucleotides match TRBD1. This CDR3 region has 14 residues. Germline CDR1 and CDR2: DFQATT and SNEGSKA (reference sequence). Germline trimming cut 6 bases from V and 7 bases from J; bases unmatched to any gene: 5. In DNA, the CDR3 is TGCAGTGCCAGGACAGGGGGCCCGAATTCACCCCTCCACTTT. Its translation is CSARTGGPNSPLHF.

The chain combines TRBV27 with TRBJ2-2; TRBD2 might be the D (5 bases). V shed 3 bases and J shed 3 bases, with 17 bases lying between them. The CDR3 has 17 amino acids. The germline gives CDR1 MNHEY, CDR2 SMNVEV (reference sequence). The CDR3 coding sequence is TGTGCCAGCAGTTTGCCGCGAGGGCGGTTCGACACCGGGGAGCTGTTTTTT. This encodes CASSLPRGRFDTGELFF.

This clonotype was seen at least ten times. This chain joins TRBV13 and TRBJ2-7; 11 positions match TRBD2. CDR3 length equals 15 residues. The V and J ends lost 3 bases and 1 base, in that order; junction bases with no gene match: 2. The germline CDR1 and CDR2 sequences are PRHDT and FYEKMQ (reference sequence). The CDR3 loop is CASSLGLADSYEQYF. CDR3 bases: TGTGCCAGCAGCTTGGGACTAGCGGATTCCTACGAGCAGTACTTC.

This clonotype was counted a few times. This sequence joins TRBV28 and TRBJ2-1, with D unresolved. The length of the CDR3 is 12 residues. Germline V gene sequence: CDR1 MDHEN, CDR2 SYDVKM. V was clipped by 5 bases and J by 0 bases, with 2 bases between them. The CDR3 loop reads CASSGSYNEQFF. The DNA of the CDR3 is TGTGCCAGCAGTGGCTCCTACAATGAGCAGTTCTTC.

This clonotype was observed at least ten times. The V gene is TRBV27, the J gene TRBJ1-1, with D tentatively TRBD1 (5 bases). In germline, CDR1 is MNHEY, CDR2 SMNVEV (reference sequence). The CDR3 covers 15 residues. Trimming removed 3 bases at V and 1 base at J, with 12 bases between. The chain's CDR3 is CASSFVRGRNTEAFF. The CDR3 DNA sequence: TGTGCCAGCAGTTTTGTTCGGGGACGGAACACTGAAGCTTTCTTT.